This T cell receptor beta chain was captured by sequencing in a study of blood T cells in healthy people across ages. CDR1 LGHNA and CDR2 YSLEER come from the germline V gene. CDR3 size: 15 residues. Losses at the gene ends were 3 bases for V and 12 bases for J; bases not matched to a gene: 15. PCR was performed a second time for 7 to 11 cycles using a sample-barcoded 5' primer and a J-beta primer mix. Each CDR3 protein gets one entry after TCRdb re-called the 5' RACE reads with MiXCR. The repertoire holds about 800,000 distinct CDR3 sequences, with roughly 25% as singletons. This clonotype was observed a handful of times. The same sample was also studied in work on T cells of mothers and their children. Per that study: Donation was provided by three healthy Caucasian mothers along with their six children.

Sequenced: blood. The chain is built from TRBV4-3 and TRBJ2-5, with TRBD1 identical over 8 bases. This TCR came from a boy between 5 and 17 years old in good health. CDR3 nucleotides: TGCGCCAGCAGCCACGCGATCGACAGGGGCCACGAGGAGTACTTC. It yields the protein CASSHAIDRGHEEYF.